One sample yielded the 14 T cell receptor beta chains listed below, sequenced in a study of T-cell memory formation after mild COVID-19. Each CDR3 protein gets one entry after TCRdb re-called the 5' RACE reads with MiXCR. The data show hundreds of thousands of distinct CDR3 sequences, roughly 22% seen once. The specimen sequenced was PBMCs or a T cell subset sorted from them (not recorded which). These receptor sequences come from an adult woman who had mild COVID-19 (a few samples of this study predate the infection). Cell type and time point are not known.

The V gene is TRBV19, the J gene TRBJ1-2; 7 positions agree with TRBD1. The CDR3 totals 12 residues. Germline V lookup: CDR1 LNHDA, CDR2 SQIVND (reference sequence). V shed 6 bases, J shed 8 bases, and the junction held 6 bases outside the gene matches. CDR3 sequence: CASRPDRDGYTF. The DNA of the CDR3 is TGTGCCAGTAGGCCCGACAGGGACGGCTACACCTTC.

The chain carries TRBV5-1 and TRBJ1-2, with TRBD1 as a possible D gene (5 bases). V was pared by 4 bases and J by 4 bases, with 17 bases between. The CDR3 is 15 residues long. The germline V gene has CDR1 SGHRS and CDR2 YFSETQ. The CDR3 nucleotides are TGCGCCAGCAGCCAAGAGGCCGACAGCCCCTATGGCTACACCTTC. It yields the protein CASSQEADSPYGYTF. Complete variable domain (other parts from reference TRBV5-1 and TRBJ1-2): KAGVTQTPRYLIKTRGQQVTLSCSPISGHRSVSWYQQTPGQGLQFLFEYFSETQRNKGNFPGRFSGRQFSNSRSEMNVSTLELGDSALYLCASSQEADSPYGYTFGSGTRLTVV.

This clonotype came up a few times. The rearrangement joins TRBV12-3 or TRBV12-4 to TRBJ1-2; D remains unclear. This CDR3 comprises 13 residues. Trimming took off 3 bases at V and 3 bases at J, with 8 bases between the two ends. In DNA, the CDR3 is TGTGCCAGCAGTTTTGACGGGTACTATGGCTACACCTTC. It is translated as CASSFDGYYGYTF.

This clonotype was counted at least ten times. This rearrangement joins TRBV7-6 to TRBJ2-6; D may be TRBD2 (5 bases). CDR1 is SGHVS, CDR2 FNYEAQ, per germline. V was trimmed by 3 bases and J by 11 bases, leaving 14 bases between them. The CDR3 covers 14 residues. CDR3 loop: CASSFLLGSDVLTF. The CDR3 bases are TGTGCCAGCAGCTTTTTATTGGGTAGCGACGTCCTGACTTTC.

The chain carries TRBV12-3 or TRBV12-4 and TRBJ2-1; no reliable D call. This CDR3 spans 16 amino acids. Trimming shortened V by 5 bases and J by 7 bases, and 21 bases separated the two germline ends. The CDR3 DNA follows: TGTGCCAGCAGTCGTCCTGAAGTGGCCCGTCCAAATGAGCAGTTCTTC. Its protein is CASSRPEVARPNEQFF.

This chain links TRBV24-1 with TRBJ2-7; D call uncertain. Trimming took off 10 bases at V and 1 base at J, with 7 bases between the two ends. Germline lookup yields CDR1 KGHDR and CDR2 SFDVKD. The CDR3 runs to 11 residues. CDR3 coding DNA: TGTGCCACTGAGGATTCCTACGAGCAGTACTTC. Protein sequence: CATEDSYEQYF.

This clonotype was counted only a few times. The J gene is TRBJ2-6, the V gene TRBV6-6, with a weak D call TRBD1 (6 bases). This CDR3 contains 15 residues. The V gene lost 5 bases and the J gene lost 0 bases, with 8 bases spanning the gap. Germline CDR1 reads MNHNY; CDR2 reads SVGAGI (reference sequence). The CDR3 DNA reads TGTGCCAGCAGTACAGGGAGCTCTGGGGCCAACGTCCTGACTTTC. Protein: CASSTGSSGANVLTF.

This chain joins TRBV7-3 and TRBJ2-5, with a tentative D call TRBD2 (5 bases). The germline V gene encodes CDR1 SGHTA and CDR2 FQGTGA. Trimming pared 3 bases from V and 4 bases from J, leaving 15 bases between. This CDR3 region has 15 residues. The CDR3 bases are TGTGCCAGCAGCTTTGGACTGCTCGCCGGAGAGACCCAGTACTTC. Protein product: CASSFGLLAGETQYF.

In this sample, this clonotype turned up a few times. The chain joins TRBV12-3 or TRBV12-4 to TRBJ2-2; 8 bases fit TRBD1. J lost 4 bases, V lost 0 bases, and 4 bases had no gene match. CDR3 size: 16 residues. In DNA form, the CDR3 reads TGTGCCAGCAGTTTAGCACAGGGGGTTATCACCGGGGAGCTGTTTTTT. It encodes CASSLAQGVITGELFF.

CDR3 bases: TGTGCCATCAGTGCGGGCAGGGGACTGGACACTGAAGCTTTCTTT. The encoded protein is CAISAGRGLDTEAFF. The chain carries TRBV10-3 and TRBJ1-1; D is perhaps TRBD1 (6 bases). V gave up 4 bases and J gave up 3 bases, with 15 bases separating them. Germline V gene sequence: CDR1 ENHRY, CDR2 SYGVKD. CDR3 length equals 15 residues.

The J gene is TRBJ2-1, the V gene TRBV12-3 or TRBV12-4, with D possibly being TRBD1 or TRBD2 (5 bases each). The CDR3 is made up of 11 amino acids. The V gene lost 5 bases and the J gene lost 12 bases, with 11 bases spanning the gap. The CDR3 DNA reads TGTGCCAGCAGTCCCGGGACCAGGCAGTTCTTC. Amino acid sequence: CASSPGTRQFF.

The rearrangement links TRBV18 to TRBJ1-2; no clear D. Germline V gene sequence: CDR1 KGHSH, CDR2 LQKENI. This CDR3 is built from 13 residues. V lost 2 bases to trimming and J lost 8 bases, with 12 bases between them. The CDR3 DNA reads TGTGCCAGCTCACCAACAGCGCGGGAGGGCTACACCTTC. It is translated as CASSPTAREGYTF.

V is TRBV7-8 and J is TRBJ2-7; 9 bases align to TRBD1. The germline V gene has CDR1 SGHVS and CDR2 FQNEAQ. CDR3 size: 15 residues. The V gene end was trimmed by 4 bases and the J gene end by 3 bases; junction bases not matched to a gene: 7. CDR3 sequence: CASSSPGQGVYEQYF. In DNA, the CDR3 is TGTGCCAGCAGCTCGCCGGGACAGGGAGTCTACGAGCAGTACTTC.

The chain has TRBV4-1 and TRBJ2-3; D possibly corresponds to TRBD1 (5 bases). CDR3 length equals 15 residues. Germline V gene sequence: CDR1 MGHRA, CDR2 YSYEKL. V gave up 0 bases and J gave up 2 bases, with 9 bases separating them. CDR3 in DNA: TGCGCCAGCAGCCAAGATCCCAGGGACACAGATACGCAGTATTTT. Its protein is CASSQDPRDTDTQYF.